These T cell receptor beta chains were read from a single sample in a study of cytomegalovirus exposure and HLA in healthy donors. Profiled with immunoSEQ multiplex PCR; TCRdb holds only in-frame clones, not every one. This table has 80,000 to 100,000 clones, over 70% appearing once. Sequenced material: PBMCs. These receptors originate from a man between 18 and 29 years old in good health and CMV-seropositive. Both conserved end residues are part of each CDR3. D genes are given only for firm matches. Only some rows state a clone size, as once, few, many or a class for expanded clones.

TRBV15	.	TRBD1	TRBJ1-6	CATSRGTGGFGSPLHF	TGTGCCACCAGCAGAGGGACAGGGGGTTTCGGTTCACCCCTCCACTTT
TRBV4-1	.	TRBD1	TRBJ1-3	CASSQRQGASSGNTIYF	TGCGCCAGCAGCCAGCGACAGGGGGCCAGCTCTGGAAACACCATATATTTT
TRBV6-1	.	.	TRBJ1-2	CASNPGRGAGGYTF	TGTGCCAGCAACCCAGGGAGGGGGGCAGGGGGCTACACCTTC
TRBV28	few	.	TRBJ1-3	CASIAGKAGNTIYF	TGTGCCAGCATCGCAGGGAAGGCCGGAAACACCATATATTTT
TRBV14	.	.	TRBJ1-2	CASSQDFGVPPSGYTF	TGTGCCAGCAGCCAAGATTTCGGGGTTCCTCCAAGTGGCTACACCTTC
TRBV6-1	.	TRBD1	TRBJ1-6	CASSDYRGIGTGPLHF	TGTGCCAGCAGTGACTACAGGGGCATCGGTACGGGACCCCTCCACTTT
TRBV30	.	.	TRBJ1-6	CAWSGPRTLNSPLHF	TGTGCCTGGAGCGGACCCAGGACTCTAAATTCACCCCTCCACTTT
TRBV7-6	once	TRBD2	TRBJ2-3	CASSLALAGGSNTDTQYF	TGTGCCAGCAGCTTAGCCCTAGCGGGGGGCAGTAACACAGATACGCAGTATTTT
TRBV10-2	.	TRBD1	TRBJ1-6	CASSETGTGMSPLHF	TGCGCCAGCAGTGAGACCGGGACAGGGATGTCACCCCTCCACTTT
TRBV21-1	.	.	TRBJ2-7	CASRRQKDSYEQYF	TGTGCCAGCAGGCGGCAGAAAGACTCCTACGAGCAGTACTTC
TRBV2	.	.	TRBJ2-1	CASNENNEQFF	TGTGCCAGCAACGAGAACAATGAGCAGTTCTTC
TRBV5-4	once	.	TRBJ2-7	CASSLAGNSYEQYF	TGTGCCAGCAGCCTGGCCGGTAATTCCTACGAGCAGTACTTC
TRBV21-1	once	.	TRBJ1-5	CASSIHRGQPQHF	TGTGCCAGCAGCATTCATCGGGGGCAGCCCCAGCATTTT
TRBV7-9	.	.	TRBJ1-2	CASSWGVDYGYTF	TGTGCCAGCAGTTGGGGGGTTGACTATGGCTACACCTTC
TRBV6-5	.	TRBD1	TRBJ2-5	CASSYSGGQGQETQYF	TGTGCCAGCAGTTACTCAGGGGGACAGGGTCAAGAGACCCAGTACTTC
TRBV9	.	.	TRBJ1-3	CASSRNTGSSGNTIYF	TGTGCCAGCAGTCGAAACACAGGGAGCTCTGGAAACACCATATATTTT
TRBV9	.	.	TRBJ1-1	CASSYGQPNTEAFF	TGTGCCAGCAGCTACGGACAGCCGAACACTGAAGCTTTCTTT
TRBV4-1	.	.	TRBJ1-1	CASSQEGRGTEAFF	TGCGCCAGCAGCCAGGAGGGCCGGGGTACTGAAGCTTTCTTT
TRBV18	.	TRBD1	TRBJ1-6	CASSRDRGDSPLHF	TGTGCCAGCTCACGGGACAGGGGAGATTCACCCCTCCACTTT
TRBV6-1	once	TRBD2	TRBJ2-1	CASSDSGGGAYEQFF	TGTGCCAGCAGTGATTCTGGCGGGGGGGCCTATGAGCAGTTCTTC
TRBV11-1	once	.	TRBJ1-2	CASSELDGGEGGYTF	TGTGCCAGCAGTGAACTCGACGGGGGAGAGGGCGGCTACACCTTC
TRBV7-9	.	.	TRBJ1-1	CASSLGSEAFF	TGTGCCAGCAGCTTAGGGAGTGAAGCTTTCTTT
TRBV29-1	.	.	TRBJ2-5	CSVESSGETQYF	TGCAGCGTTGAAAGTTCGGGGGAGACCCAGTACTTC
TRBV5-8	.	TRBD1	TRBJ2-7	CASSPAQGKYEQYF	TGTGCCAGCAGCCCCGCACAGGGGAAGTACGAGCAGTACTTC
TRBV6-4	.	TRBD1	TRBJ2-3	CASSLPGQETDTQYF	TGTGCCAGCAGTCTCCCGGGACAGGAGACAGATACGCAGTATTTT
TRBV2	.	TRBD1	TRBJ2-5	CASSLRGQGPLETQYF	TGTGCCAGCAGCCTTAGGGGACAGGGTCCTTTGGAGACCCAGTACTTC
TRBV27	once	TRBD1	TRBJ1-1	CASRGGQSYTEAFF	TGTGCCAGCAGGGGGGGACAGAGTTACACTGAAGCTTTCTTT
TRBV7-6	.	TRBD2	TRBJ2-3	CASSLGSGGPTDTQYF	TGTGCCAGCAGCTTAGGTAGCGGGGGCCCCACAGATACGCAGTATTTT
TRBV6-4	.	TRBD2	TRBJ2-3	CASSDLSGGGTDTQYF	TGTGCCAGCAGTGACCTTAGCGGGGGGGGCACAGATACGCAGTATTTT
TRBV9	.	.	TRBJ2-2	CASSVDPQGSTGELFF	TGTGCCAGCAGCGTAGACCCCCAGGGGAGCACCGGGGAGCTGTTTTTT
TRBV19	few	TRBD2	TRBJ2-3	CASSINPLADYTQYF	TGTGCCAGTAGTATCAATCCTCTAGCGGATTATACGCAGTATTTT
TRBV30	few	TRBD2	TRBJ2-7	CAWRGGSGEQYF	TGTGCCTGGAGGGGGGGGTCTGGAGAGCAGTACTTC
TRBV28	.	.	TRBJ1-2	CASSFGNYGYTF	TGTGCCAGCAGTTTCGGTAACTATGGCTACACCTTC
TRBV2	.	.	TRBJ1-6	CASSFTGLSSPLHF	TGTGCCAGCAGTTTTACAGGGTTGAGTTCACCCCTCCACTTT
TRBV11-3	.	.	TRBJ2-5	CASSPRAGGMETQYF	TGTGCCAGCAGCCCCCGGGCCGGAGGGATGGAGACCCAGTACTTC
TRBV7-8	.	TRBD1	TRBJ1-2	CASSLVRQGAYGYTF	TGTGCCAGCAGCTTAGTCCGACAGGGGGCTTATGGCTACACCTTC
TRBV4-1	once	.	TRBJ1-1	CASSQGIRGPMNTEAFF	TGCGCCAGCAGCCAAGGTATAAGGGGTCCCATGAACACTGAAGCTTTCTTT
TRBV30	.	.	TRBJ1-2	CAWSVRGNYGYTF	TGTGCCTGGAGTGTACGGGGGAACTATGGCTACACCTTC
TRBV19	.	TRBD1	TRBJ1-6	CASRTGTVYNSPLHF	TGTGCCAGTAGAACCGGGACAGTATATAATTCACCCCTCCACTTT
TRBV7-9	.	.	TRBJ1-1	CASSRSTGMNTEAFF	TGTGCCAGCAGCCGAAGTACAGGAATGAACACTGAAGCTTTCTTT
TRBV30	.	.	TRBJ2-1	CAWDRRGSGNEQFF	TGTGCCTGGGATCGCCGCGGGTCGGGCAATGAGCAGTTCTTC
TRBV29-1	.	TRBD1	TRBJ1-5	CSVSQAAGGLGPQHF	TGCAGCGTTTCTCAAGCGGCAGGGGGCTTGGGGCCCCAGCATTTT
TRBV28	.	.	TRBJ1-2	CASSPEMGRYGYTF	TGTGCCAGCAGCCCTGAGATGGGGAGGTATGGCTACACCTTC
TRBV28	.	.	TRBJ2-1	CASSSNYEQGRGYEQFF	TGTGCCAGCAGCAGTAACTATGAACAGGGGCGGGGATATGAGCAGTTCTTC
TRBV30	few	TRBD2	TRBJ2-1	CAWSVRGGGRYNEQFF	TGTGCCTGGAGTGTACGTGGGGGGGGGAGGTACAATGAGCAGTTCTTC
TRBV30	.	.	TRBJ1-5	CAWSVQRGGEGFTQPQHF	TGTGCCTGGAGTGTACAACGGGGGGGCGAGGGGTTTACTCAGCCCCAGCATTTT
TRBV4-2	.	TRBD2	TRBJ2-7	CASSQDVGGTPYEQYF	TGTGCCAGCAGCCAAGATGTGGGAGGGACCCCCTACGAGCAGTACTTC
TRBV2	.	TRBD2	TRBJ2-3	CASSEGLAGVPDTQYF	TGTGCCAGCAGTGAAGGACTAGCGGGGGTGCCAGATACGCAGTATTTT